The 23 T cell receptor beta chains in this list originate from one sample, sequenced in a study of read filtering for tumor transcriptome and immune sequencing. Molecular barcoded adaptors covering alpha/delta and beta/gamma chains were used on around 400 ng RNA. TCRdb redid the calling of the reads with MiXCR, one entry per CDR3 protein. The sample has some 120,000 distinct CDR3 sequences, under 15% seen once. Input material: a population of CD138-negative cells sorted from bone marrow. Receptor source: a donor at least 40 years old with multiple myeloma.

In this sample, this clonotype turned up many times. V usage is TRBV7-3 and J usage is TRBJ2-1, with 8 positions matching TRBD1. The V segment lost 4 bases and the J segment 1 base; nucleotides outside the gene matches: 3. The germline V gene encodes CDR1 SGHTA and CDR2 FQGTGA. This CDR3 is built from 15 residues. DNA of the CDR3: TGTGCCAGCAGCTCAACAGGGGGATCCTACAATGAGCAGTTCTTC. This gives the protein CASSSTGGSYNEQFF.

The J gene is TRBJ2-7, the V gene TRBV29-1; D unclear. The germline gives CDR1 SQVTM, CDR2 ANQGSEA. The CDR3 is 15 residues long. Deletions cut 4 bases from V and 0 bases from J, with 16 bases between. The CDR3 region has the DNA TGCAGCGTTGTTTGGTCGGAGTTAACCTCCTACGAGCAGTACTTC. It translates to CSVVWSELTSYEQYF.

This clonotype was counted ten times or more. The J gene is TRBJ2-1, the V gene TRBV11-2; D not certain. CDR3 size: 13 residues. V lost 2 bases and J lost 4, with 6 bases in between. The V gene's germline CDR1 is SGHAT and CDR2 FQNNGV. The CDR3 bases are TGTGCCAGCAGCTTATTGACTTACAATGAGCAGTTCTTC. Amino acid sequence: CASSLLTYNEQFF.

This clonotype was detected only a few times. This chain links TRBV28 with TRBJ2-7, with 10 bases lining up with TRBD1. The V gene's germline CDR1 is MDHEN and CDR2 SYDVKM. The CDR3 sequence is 16 residues long. The V and J ends lost 5 bases and 2 bases, in that order; junction bases with no gene match: 9. In DNA form, the CDR3 reads TGTGCCAGCAGTACCACGACAGGGGGCTCCCCCTACGAGCAGTACTTC. Translating gives CASSTTTGGSPYEQYF.

This clonotype was observed at least ten times. This rearrangement joins TRBV7-9 to TRBJ1-1; D is unclear. This CDR3 contains 14 residues. Trimming pared 4 bases from V and 1 base from J, leaving 10 bases between. CDR1 and CDR2 from the germline V gene are SEHNR and FQNEAQ (reference sequence). CDR3 DNA: TGTGCCAGCAGCTCCGACATACCGAACACTGAAGCTTTCTTT. It translates to CASSSDIPNTEAFF. Supplemented by reference TRBV7-9 and TRBJ1-1, the full variable domain reads DTGVSQNPRHKITKRGQNVTFRCDPISEHNRLYWYRQTLGQGPEFLTYFQNEAQLEKSRLLSDRFSAERPKGSFSTLEIQRTEQGDSAMYLCASSSDIPNTEAFFGQGTRLTVV.

V gene TRBV5-5 combines with J gene TRBJ1-5; 9 bases match TRBD1. The V gene's germline CDR1 is SGHKS and CDR2 YYEKEE (reference sequence). This CDR3 region has 17 residues. J lost 1 base, V lost 0 bases, and 5 bases had no gene match. CDR3 nucleotides: TGTGCCAGCAGCTTGGGGGACAGGGCTTGGAGCAATCAGCCCCAGCATTTT. This encodes CASSLGDRAWSNQPQHF.

This clonotype was detected ten times or more. The J gene is TRBJ2-1, the V gene TRBV19, with 8 bases that match TRBD2. V was clipped by 3 bases and J by 8 bases; unmatched bases: 9. The CDR3 extends over 15 amino acids. Per the germline V gene, CDR1 is LNHDA and CDR2 is SQIVND (reference sequence). CDR3 sequence: CASSIVAGSSDEQFF. CDR3 nucleotide sequence: TGTGCCAGTAGTATTGTAGCGGGAAGTAGCGATGAGCAGTTCTTC.

Ten or more counts support this clonotype. The gene calls are TRBV6-6 and TRBJ2-5, with D perhaps matching TRBD2 (6 bases). This CDR3 spans 15 amino acids. V dropped 2 bases and J dropped 5 bases, with 15 bases sitting between them. Germline V gene data show CDR1 as MNHNY and CDR2 as SVGAGI (reference sequence). The CDR3 coding sequence is TGTGCCAGCAGTTACGTGGCAGCGGGTGGGGAGACCCAGTACTTC. Protein product: CASSYVAAGGETQYF.

This clonotype was detected many times. This rearrangement joins TRBV10-1 to TRBJ2-5; 9 bases line up with TRBD2. There are 15 residues in the CDR3. Losses at the gene ends were 8 bases for V and 1 base for J; bases not matched to a gene: 8. Germline V gene lookup returns CDR1 WNHNN and CDR2 SYGVQD (reference sequence). The CDR3 sequence: CASYHGTSLQETQYF. As DNA, the CDR3 is TGCGCCAGCTATCATGGGACTAGCCTCCAAGAGACCCAGTACTTC.

The rearrangement joins TRBV24-1 to TRBJ1-2; 10 bases are a match to TRBD1. The CDR3 length is 14 residues. The germline gives CDR1 KGHDR, CDR2 SFDVKD. The junction had 4 bases not matched to a gene; V was cut back by 4 bases and J by 6 bases. In DNA form, the CDR3 reads TGTGCCACCAGTGACACAGACAGGGGGCATGGCTACACCTTC. Protein product: CATSDTDRGHGYTF.

This clonotype was seen at least ten times. V usage is TRBV7-2 and J usage is TRBJ2-7, with TRBD2 as a possible D gene (5 bases). The CDR3 runs 13 residues. Trimming took off 3 bases at V and 10 bases at J, with 16 bases between the two ends. From germline, CDR1 is SGHTA and CDR2 FQGNSA. CDR3 protein: CASSLGEGRLQYF. CDR3 DNA sequence: TGTGCCAGCAGCTTGGGAGAAGGACGGCTACAGTACTTC.

This clonotype was counted at least ten times. CDR3 bases: TGCAGTGCTAGAGATGAGGGTCGGTATAATTCACCCCTCCACTTT. Translating it yields CSARDEGRYNSPLHF. This chain joins TRBV20-1 and TRBJ1-6; D is unclear. The CDR3 is 15 amino acids. V lost 0 bases, J lost 4 bases, and 10 bases lay in between. CDR1 is DFQATT and CDR2 is SNEGSKA in the germline V gene (reference sequence).

This clonotype was seen at least ten times. The chain is built from TRBV28 and TRBJ2-3; D is undetermined. The V and J ends lost 7 bases and 6 bases respectively, with 8 bases between them. CDR3 length equals 11 residues. Germline V lookup: CDR1 MDHEN, CDR2 SYDVKM. The CDR3 DNA follows: TGTGCCAGCACCGCTCGGGATACGCAGTATTTT. Amino acid sequence: CASTARDTQYF.

This clonotype was seen at least ten times. The chain carries TRBV5-5 and TRBJ2-2; D unclear. The germline V and J ends were trimmed by 2 bases and 1 base, with 3 bases remaining between them. This CDR3 comprises 13 residues. Per the germline V gene, CDR1 is SGHKS and CDR2 is YYEKEE (reference sequence). This chain's CDR3 is CASSLWNTGELFF. The CDR3, as DNA: TGTGCCAGCAGCTTATGGAACACCGGGGAGCTGTTTTTT.

The sample holds many counts of this clonotype. This chain joins TRBV28 and TRBJ1-1, with TRBD1 matching over 7 bases. This CDR3 has 15 amino acids. The germline V gene encodes CDR1 MDHEN and CDR2 SYDVKM. V shed 5 bases, J shed 4 bases, and the junction held 10 bases outside the gene matches. This CDR3 reads CASSMEYQGGTEAFF. The DNA of the CDR3 is TGTGCCAGCAGTATGGAGTATCAGGGGGGCACTGAAGCTTTCTTT.

The table lists this clonotype with many counts. The V gene is TRBV4-1, the J gene TRBJ2-2; 7 nucleotides match TRBD1. This CDR3 has 17 amino acids. Germline V gives CDR1 MGHRA, CDR2 YSYEKL. Trimming at V came to 4 bases and at J to 5 bases, leaving 13 bases not matched to a gene. CDR3 in DNA: TGCGCCAGCAGCCTTCATCCCGACAGGGCTCGAACCGGGGAGCTGTTTTTT. It codes for CASSLHPDRARTGELFF.

This clonotype was detected many times. V gene TRBV10-3 combines with J gene TRBJ2-6; 8 nucleotides align to TRBD1. The CDR3 has 16 residues. Trimming removed 8 bases from V and 0 bases from J; junction bases left unmatched: 6. CDR1 is ENHRY, CDR2 SYGVKD, per germline. CDR3 DNA: TGTGCCATCGGAGACAGGGGCAGCTCTGGGGCCAACGTCCTGACTTTC. This sequence encodes CAIGDRGSSGANVLTF.

This clonotype was observed many times. The genes are TRBV6-1 and TRBJ1-6; the D is unclear. The CDR3 runs 15 residues. Germline CDR1 reads MNHNS; CDR2 reads SASEGT. Trimming took off 4 bases at V and 6 bases at J, with 13 bases between the two ends. The CDR3 here is CASSGTVITNSPLHF. CDR3 nucleotides: TGTGCCAGCAGTGGGACGGTTATTACTAATTCACCCCTCCACTTT.

This chain links TRBV24-1 with TRBJ1-5; the match to TRBD1 covers 11 bases. Germline CDR1 and CDR2: KGHDR and SFDVKD. V trimming: 6 bases; J trimming: 5 bases; junction bases outside the gene matches: 2. CDR3 length: 14 amino acids. The CDR3 here is CATSSGQGDQPQHF. DNA of the CDR3: TGTGCCACCAGTTCGGGACAGGGGGATCAGCCCCAGCATTTT.

This clonotype came up many times. The chain couples TRBV20-1 to TRBJ2-3; TRBD2 aligns across 9 bases. The CDR3 has 15 residues. J gave up 2 bases and V 7 bases, and 10 bases lay outside the gene matches. Germline CDR1 and CDR2: DFQATT and SNEGSKA (reference sequence). Here the CDR3 reads CSVSIAGELTDTQYF. The DNA for the CDR3 is TGCAGTGTTAGTATAGCGGGGGAGCTCACAGATACGCAGTATTTT.

This clonotype was counted ten times or more. The rearrangement uses TRBV20-1 and TRBJ2-1, with 10 bases lining up with TRBD1. CDR1 DFQATT and CDR2 SNEGSKA come from the germline V gene (reference sequence). V dropped 0 bases and J dropped 7; count of bases not matched to a gene: 3. The CDR3 loop spans 14 amino acids. CDR3 bases: TGCAGTGCTAGAGAGGGACAGGGGAAGAATGAGCAGTTCTTC. It specifies CSAREGQGKNEQFF.

With respect to this clonotype: A much larger clone is a single base away; this may be a read error. No conserved phenylalanine or tryptophan ends this CDR3, so it is likely a read error. DNA of the CDR3: TGTGCCAGCAGTGAACCGAGACAGGGGACCGGGGAGCTGTTTCTT. Encoded protein: CASSEPRQGTGELFL. The chain combines TRBV6-6 with TRBJ2-2; TRBD1 matches at 8 bases. This CDR3 is 15 amino acids long. Germline loops: CDR1 MNHNY, CDR2 SVGAGI (reference sequence). Unmatched junction bases numbered 7, after V lost 5 bases and J lost 5 bases.

This clonotype was observed many times. The V and J genes are TRBV7-9 and TRBJ2-1, with no clear D. The germline V gene has CDR1 SEHNR and CDR2 FQNEAQ (reference sequence). The V end was cut by 5 bases, the J end by 8 bases, with 16 bases between. The CDR3 is 14 amino acids. CDR3 sequence: CASSISTKTDEQFF. Written as DNA, the CDR3 is TGTGCCAGCAGCATTAGCACAAAAACCGATGAGCAGTTCTTC.